The text below deals with one T cell receptor (beta chain). This entry is derived from a study of blood T cell repertoires in COVID-19. Study context: Some COVID-19 samples were acute and others convalescent; all came from the United States, Italy and Spain. T cells, B-cell-depleted T cells, or PBMCs provided the cDNA or gDNA that served as material.

V lost 4 bases, J lost 2 bases, and 4 bases stayed unmatched. CDR3 size: 15 residues. The germline V gene has CDR1 LNHDA and CDR2 SQIVND (reference sequence). Per the study methods: Estimated nucleated cell counts came from reference gene primer amplification. Method: immunoSEQ multiplex PCR; TCRdb's copy keeps in-frame clones and lacks some. That table supplies the V and J calls and clone size; D and trimming were determined from the DNA. The sample consists of some 150,000 clones, 90% of them appearing once. Sample: peripheral blood. The genes are TRBV19 and TRBJ1-5; 8 bases are shared with TRBD1. The origin of this receptor is a woman of 80 years or more with acute or convalescent COVID-19. The DNA of the CDR3 is TGTGCCAGTAGTAAAGTGACAGGGGGCAATCAGCCCCAGCATTTT. Amino acid sequence: CASSKVTGGNQPQHF.